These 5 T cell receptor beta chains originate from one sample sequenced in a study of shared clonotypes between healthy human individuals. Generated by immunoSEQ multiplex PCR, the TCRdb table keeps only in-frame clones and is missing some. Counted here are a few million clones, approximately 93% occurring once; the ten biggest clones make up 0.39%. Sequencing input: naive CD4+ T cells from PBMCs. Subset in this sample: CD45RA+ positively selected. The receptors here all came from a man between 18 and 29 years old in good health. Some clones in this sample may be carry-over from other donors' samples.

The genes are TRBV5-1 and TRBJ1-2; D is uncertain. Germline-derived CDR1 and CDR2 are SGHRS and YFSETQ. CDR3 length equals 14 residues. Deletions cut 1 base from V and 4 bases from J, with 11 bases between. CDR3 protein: CASSLTRASYGYTF. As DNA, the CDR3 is TGCGCCAGCAGCTTGACGCGGGCATCCTATGGCTACACCTTC.

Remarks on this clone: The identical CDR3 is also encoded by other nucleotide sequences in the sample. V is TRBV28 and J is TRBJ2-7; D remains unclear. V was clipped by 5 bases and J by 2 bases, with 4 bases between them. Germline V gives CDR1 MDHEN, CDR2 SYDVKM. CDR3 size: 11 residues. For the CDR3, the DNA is TGTGCCAGCAGTCGGACCTACGAGCAGTACTTC. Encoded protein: CASSRTYEQYF.

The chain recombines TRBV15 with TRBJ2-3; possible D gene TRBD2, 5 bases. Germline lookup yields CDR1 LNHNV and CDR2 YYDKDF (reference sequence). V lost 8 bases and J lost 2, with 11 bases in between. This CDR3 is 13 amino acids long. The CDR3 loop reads CATDAGYTDTQYF. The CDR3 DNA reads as TGTGCCACCGACGCGGGTTACACAGATACGCAGTATTTT.

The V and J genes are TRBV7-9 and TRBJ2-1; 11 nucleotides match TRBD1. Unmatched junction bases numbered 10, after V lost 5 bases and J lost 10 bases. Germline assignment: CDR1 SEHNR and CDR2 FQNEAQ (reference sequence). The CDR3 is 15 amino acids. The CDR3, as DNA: TGTGCCAGCAGCGCGCCGGGACAGGGGGTAGGGGAGCAGTTCTTC. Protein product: CASSAPGQGVGEQFF.

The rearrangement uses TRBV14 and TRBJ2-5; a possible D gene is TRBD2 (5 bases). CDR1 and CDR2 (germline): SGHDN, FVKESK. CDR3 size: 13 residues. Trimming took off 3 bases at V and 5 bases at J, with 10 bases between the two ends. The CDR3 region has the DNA TGTGCCAGCAGCCAGAGGGTATGGGAGACCCAGTACTTC. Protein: CASSQRVWETQYF.